The T cell receptor (beta chain) under discussion was sequenced for a study of technical replicates of blood from a handful of donors. Germline CDR1 is LNHDA and CDR2 is SQIVND (reference sequence). The V and J ends lost 5 bases and 8 bases, in that order; junction bases with no gene match: 11. There are 15 residues in the CDR3. Assay used: immunoSEQ multiplex PCR; TCRdb lists only in-frame clones, some missing. This repertoire shows roughly 72,000 clones, about 94% found once; its top ten account for 0.3% to 0.45%. The rearrangement links TRBV19 to TRBJ2-4; TRBD2 agrees at 8 bases. The source of this sequence is a human donor in good health. The sample consisted of T cells isolated from PBMCs. CDR3 bases: TGTGCCAGTAGTGATAGCGGGATCCACTTCGACATTCAGTACTTC. The encoded protein is CASSDSGIHFDIQYF.